This TCR beta chain was observed in a study of CD8 T cells in Susac syndrome. At the level of the study: Active disease was present in about 6 of the sequenced Susac syndrome patients, and remission in under ten.

With random hexamers, reverse transcription was performed on roughly 0.45 to 1 ug of RNA. Each CDR3 protein is one row after TCRdb ran MiXCR on the immunoSEQ multiplex PCR reads. The repertoire consists of roughly 140,000 distinct CDR3 sequences, with approximately 95% occurring once and the leading ten covering 0.15% to 0.2%. CDR1 is SGHTA, CDR2 FQGTGA, per germline. V was clipped by 6 bases and J by 5 bases, with 10 bases between them. There are 13 residues in the CDR3. This TCR was sampled from a human donor with Susac syndrome. J is TRBJ2-2 and V is TRBV7-3; D gene unclear. Sequences were obtained from CD4+ T cells from PBMCs. The CDR3 DNA follows: TGTGCCAGCAGTCCAAGTCTGACCGGGGAGCTGTTTTTT. This codes for CASSPSLTGELFF.